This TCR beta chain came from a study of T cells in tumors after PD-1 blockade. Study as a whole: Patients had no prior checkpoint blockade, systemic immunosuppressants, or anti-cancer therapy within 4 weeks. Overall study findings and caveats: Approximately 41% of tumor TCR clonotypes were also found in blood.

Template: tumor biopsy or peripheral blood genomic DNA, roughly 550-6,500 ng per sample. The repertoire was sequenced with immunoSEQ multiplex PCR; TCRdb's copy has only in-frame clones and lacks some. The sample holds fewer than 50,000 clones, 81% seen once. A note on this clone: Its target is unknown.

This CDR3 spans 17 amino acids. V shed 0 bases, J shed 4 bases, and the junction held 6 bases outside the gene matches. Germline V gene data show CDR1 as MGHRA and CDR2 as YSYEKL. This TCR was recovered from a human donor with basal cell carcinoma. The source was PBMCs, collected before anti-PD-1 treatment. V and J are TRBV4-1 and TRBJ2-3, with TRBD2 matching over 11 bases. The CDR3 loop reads CASSQDTSGGYADTQYF. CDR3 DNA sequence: TGCGCCAGCAGCCAAGATACTAGCGGGGGATACGCAGATACGCAGTATTTT.